One sample yielded the 13 T cell receptor beta chains listed below, sequenced in a study of T cell repertoires in cytomegalovirus infection. Their antigen targets remain unknown. MiXCR, run by TCRdb on the reads, gives a single entry per CDR3 protein. The sample carries approximately 280,000 distinct CDR3 sequences, 20% to 25% recorded once. The specimen was cultured PBMCs, collected from culture after CMV antigen stimulation. The receptor set was obtained from a human donor in good health (CMV status not recorded). Some clones in this sample may be carry-over from other donors' samples.

This clonotype was picked up a small number of times. The chain uses TRBV11-2 and TRBJ2-7, with 15 bases aligning to TRBD2. The V and J ends lost 5 bases and 3 bases, in that order; junction bases with no gene match: 5. This CDR3 contains 16 residues. Germline V gene sequence: CDR1 SGHAT, CDR2 FQNNGV. CDR3 DNA: TGTGCCAGCAGCAGACAGGGACTAGCGGGAGGCTACGAGCAGTACTTC. Translating it yields CASSRQGLAGGYEQYF.

In its sample, this clonotype was seen a few times. This chain connects TRBV6-1 to TRBJ1-5; possibly TRBD1 for D (6 bases). The CDR3 has 15 amino acids. The V gene lost 5 bases and the J gene lost 7 bases, with 18 bases spanning the gap. CDR1 is MNHNS, CDR2 SASEGT, per germline. The CDR3 protein is CASSHLGTGRQPQHF. The CDR3 DNA follows: TGTGCCAGCAGTCACCTAGGCACAGGGCGGCAGCCCCAGCATTTT.

This clonotype was seen only a few times. The rearrangement uses TRBV6-1 and TRBJ1-3, with D tentatively TRBD1 (5 bases). Germline V lookup: CDR1 MNHNS, CDR2 SASEGT. The CDR3 length is 15 residues. V was shortened by 2 bases and J by 4 bases, with 12 bases between the two germline ends. Here the CDR3 reads CASSEMVRDGNTIYF. As DNA, the CDR3 is TGTGCCAGCAGTGAAATGGTCAGGGACGGAAACACCATATATTTT.

V gene TRBV19 combines with J gene TRBJ2-7; 7 bases line up with TRBD1. The J segment lost 2 bases and the V segment lost 6 bases, leaving 4 bases of the junction unmatched. This CDR3 region has 13 residues. CDR1 is LNHDA and CDR2 is SQIVND in the germline V gene (reference sequence). The chain's CDR3 is CASRGTAPYEQYF. The CDR3 region has the DNA TGTGCCAGTAGGGGGACAGCACCCTACGAGCAGTACTTC.

The chain carries TRBV5-4 and TRBJ2-4; no definite D call. Between the trimmed V and J ends, which lost 2 bases and 1 base, there was a span of 10 bases. The CDR3 is 15 amino acids. The germline V gene encodes CDR1 SGHNT and CDR2 YYREEE (reference sequence). The CDR3 here is CASSLRGAAKNIQYF. CDR3 nucleotide sequence: TGTGCCAGCAGCTTAAGAGGAGCGGCCAAAAACATTCAGTACTTC.

This clonotype occurred many times. The V gene is TRBV7-2, the J gene TRBJ2-7; the D gene could be TRBD1 or TRBD2 (5 bases each). V was shortened by 3 bases and J by 4 bases, with 13 bases between the two germline ends. Germline assignment: CDR1 SGHTA and CDR2 FQGNSA. The CDR3 totals 14 residues. Here the CDR3 reads CASSFWGSGYEQYF. For the CDR3, the DNA is TGTGCCAGCAGCTTCTGGGGGAGTGGGTACGAGCAGTACTTC.

This clonotype was found many times. This rearrangement joins TRBV6-1 to TRBJ1-4, with D perhaps matching TRBD1 (5 bases). CDR1 and CDR2 from the germline V gene are MNHNS and SASEGT. The V end was cut by 7 bases, the J end by 2 bases, with 14 bases between. The CDR3 length is 15 residues. The CDR3 coding sequence is TGTGCCAGCATCGGCAGGGCCTTCACTAATGAAAAACTGTTTTTT. This codes for CASIGRAFTNEKLFF.

The rearrangement uses TRBV6-5 and TRBJ2-7, with 9 bases matching TRBD2. J was trimmed by 5 bases and V by 5 bases; bases with no gene match: 10. This CDR3 comprises 15 residues. The germline gives CDR1 MNHEY, CDR2 SVGAGI. This CDR3 is CASSPRVSGRDEQYF. CDR3 DNA sequence: TGTGCCAGCAGTCCCCGGGTTAGCGGGAGAGACGAGCAGTACTTC.

This clonotype has ten or more counts. V usage is TRBV7-2 and J usage is TRBJ2-1, with D maybe TRBD2 (6 bases). The V end was cut by 3 bases, the J end by 9 bases, with 9 bases between. The CDR3 totals 12 residues. Germline values: CDR1 SGHTA, CDR2 FQGNSA. The CDR3 bases are TGTGCCAGCAGCTTTAGTAGCGGTGAGCAGTTCTTC. It encodes CASSFSSGEQFF.

This chain joins TRBV4-1 and TRBJ2-1; TRBD2 matches 8 bases. This CDR3 is 16 amino acids long. The germline V gene encodes CDR1 MGHRA and CDR2 YSYEKL. With 0 bases clipped from V and 6 bases from J, the junction kept 7 bases outside the gene matches. CDR3 sequence reads: CASSQEIREGVNEQFF. As DNA, the CDR3 is TGCGCCAGCAGCCAAGAGATACGGGAGGGGGTCAATGAGCAGTTCTTC.

The J gene is TRBJ2-7, the V gene TRBV20-1; 10 nucleotides match TRBD2. V gave up 3 bases and J gave up 3 bases; unmatched junction bases: 14. The CDR3 has 17 amino acids. The germline V gene has CDR1 DFQATT and CDR2 SNEGSKA (reference sequence). For the CDR3, the DNA is TGCAGTGCTAGGGGACTAGCGCCCGGACGGACGATCTACGAGCAGTACTTC. This translates into CSARGLAPGRTIYEQYF.

This sequence joins TRBV20-1 and TRBJ2-3; D remains unclear. Germline-derived CDR1 and CDR2 are DFQATT and SNEGSKA (reference sequence). The V end lost 4 bases, the J end lost 2 bases, and 10 bases lay between the germline ends. The CDR3 is 13 amino acids. The CDR3, as DNA: TGCAGTGCTATCCCGACCAACACAGATACGCAGTATTTT. This sequence encodes CSAIPTNTDTQYF.

The chain has TRBV6-2 or TRBV6-3 and TRBJ2-1, with 8 bases that match TRBD1. With 4 bases clipped from V and 2 bases from J, the junction kept 1 base outside the gene matches. This CDR3 has 14 residues. Per the germline V gene, CDR1 is MNHEY and CDR2 is SVGEGT. CDR3 region: CASSWTGPYNEQFF. The CDR3 bases are TGTGCCAGCAGTTGGACAGGGCCCTACAATGAGCAGTTCTTC.